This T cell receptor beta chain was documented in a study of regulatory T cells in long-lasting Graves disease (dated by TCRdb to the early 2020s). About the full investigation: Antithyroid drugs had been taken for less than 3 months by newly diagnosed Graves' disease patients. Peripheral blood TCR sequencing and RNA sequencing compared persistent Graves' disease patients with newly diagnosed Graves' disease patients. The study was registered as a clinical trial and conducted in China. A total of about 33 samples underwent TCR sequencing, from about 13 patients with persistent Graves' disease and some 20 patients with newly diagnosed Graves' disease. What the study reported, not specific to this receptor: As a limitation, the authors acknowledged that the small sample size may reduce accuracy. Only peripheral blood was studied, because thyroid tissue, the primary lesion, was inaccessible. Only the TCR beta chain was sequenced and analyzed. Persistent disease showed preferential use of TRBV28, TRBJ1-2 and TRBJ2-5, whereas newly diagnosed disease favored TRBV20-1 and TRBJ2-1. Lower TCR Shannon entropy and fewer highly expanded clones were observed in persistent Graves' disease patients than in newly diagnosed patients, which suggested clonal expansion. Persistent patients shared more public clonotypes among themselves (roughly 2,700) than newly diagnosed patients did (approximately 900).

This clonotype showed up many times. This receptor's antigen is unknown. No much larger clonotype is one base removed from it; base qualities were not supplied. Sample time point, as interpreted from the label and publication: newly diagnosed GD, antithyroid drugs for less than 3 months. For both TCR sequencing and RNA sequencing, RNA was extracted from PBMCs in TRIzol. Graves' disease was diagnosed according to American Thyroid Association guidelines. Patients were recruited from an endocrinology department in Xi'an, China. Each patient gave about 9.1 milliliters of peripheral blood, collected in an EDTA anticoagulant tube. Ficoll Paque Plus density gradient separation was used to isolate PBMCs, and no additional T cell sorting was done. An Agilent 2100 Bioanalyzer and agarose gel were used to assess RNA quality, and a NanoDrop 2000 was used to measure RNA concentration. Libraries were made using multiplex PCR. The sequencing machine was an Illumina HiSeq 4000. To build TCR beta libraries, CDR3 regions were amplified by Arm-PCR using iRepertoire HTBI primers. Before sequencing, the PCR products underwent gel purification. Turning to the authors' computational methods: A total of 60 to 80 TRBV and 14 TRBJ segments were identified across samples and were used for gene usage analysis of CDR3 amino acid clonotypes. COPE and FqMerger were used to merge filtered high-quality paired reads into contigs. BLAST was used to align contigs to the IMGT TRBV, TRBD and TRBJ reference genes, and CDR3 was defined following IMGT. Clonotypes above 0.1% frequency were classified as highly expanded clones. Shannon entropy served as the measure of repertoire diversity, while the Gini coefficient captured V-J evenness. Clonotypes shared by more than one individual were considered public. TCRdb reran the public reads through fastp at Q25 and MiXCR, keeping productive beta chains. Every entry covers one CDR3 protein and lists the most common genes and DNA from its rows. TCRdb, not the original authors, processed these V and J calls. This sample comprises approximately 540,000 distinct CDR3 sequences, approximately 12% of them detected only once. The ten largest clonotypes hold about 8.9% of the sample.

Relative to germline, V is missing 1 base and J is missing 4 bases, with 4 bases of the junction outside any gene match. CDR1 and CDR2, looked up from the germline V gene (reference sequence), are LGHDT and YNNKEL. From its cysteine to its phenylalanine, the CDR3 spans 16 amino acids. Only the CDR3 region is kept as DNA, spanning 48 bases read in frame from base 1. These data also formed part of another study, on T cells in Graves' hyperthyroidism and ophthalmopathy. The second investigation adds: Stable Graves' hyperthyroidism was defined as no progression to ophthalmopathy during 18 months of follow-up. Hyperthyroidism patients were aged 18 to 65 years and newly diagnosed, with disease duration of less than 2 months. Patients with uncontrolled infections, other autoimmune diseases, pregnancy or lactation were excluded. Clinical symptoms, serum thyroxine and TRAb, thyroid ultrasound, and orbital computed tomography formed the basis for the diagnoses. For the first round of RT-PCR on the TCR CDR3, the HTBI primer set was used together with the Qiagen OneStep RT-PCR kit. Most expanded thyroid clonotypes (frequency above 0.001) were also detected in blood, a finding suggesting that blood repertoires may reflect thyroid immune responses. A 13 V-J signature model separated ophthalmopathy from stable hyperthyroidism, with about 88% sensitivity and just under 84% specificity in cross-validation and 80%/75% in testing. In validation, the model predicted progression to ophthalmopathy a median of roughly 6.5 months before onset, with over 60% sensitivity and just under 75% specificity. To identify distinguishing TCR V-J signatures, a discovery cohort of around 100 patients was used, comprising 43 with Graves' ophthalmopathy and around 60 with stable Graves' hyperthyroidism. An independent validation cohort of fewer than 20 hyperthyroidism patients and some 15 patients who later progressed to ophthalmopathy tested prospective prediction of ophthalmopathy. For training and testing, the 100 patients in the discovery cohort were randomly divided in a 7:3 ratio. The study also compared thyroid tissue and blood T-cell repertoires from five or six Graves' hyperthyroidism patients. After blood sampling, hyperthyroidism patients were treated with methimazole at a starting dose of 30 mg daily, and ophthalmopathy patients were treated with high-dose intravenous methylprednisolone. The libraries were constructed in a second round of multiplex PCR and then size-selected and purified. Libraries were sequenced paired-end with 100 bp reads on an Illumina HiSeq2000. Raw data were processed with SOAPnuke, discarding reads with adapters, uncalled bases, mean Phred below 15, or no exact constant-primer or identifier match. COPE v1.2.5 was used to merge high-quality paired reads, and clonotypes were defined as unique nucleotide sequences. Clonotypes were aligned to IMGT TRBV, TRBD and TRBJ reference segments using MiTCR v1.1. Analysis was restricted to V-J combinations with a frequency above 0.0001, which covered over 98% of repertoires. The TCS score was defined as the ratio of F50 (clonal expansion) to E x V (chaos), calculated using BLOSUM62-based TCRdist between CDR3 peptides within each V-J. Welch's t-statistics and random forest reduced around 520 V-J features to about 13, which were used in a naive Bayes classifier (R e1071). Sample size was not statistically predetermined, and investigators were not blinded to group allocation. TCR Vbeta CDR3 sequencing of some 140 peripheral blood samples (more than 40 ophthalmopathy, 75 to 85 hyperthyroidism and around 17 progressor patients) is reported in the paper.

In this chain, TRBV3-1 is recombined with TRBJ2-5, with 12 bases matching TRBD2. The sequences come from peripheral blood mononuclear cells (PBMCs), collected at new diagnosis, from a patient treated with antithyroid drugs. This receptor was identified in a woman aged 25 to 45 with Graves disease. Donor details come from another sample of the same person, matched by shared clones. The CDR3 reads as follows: CASSQGTSGMGETQYF. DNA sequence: TGTGCCAGCAGCCAAGGGACTAGCGGGATGGGAGAGACCCAGTACTTC.